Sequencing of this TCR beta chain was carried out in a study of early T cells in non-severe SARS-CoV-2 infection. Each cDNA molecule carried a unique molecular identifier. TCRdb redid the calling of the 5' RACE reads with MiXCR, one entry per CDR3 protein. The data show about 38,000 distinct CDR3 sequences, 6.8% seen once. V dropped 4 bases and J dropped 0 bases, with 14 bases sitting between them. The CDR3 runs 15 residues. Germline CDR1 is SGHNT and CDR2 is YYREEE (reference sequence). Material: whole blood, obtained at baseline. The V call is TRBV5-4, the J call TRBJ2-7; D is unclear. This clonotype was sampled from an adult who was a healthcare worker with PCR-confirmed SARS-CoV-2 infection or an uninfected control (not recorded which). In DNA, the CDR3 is TGTGCCAGCAGCCCCGGACCACATAGCTCCTACGAGCAGTACTTC. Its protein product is CASSPGPHSSYEQYF.